Sequencing of this TCR beta chain was carried out in a study of blood T cell repertoires in COVID-19. The overall study: COVID-19 samples from acute and convalescent phases originated in the United States, Italy and Spain. Sample material is recorded as cDNA or gDNA derived from T cells, B-cell-depleted T cells, or PBMCs.

This CDR3 is 15 amino acids long. The V gene's germline CDR1 is KGHDR and CDR2 SFDVKD. The germline V and J ends were trimmed by 5 bases and 4 bases, with 14 bases remaining between them. As handled by the study authors: Amplification of reference gene primers provided the estimated nucleated cell counts. Profiled with immunoSEQ multiplex PCR; TCRdb holds only in-frame clones, not every one. That table is the source of V, J and clone size, and D and trimming were worked out from the DNA. The data hold some 460,000 clones, with approximately 90% observed a single time. Sample: peripheral blood. The J gene is TRBJ1-5, the V gene TRBV24-1; maybe TRBD1 (5 bases). The clonotype was recovered from a woman younger than 45 with acute or convalescent COVID-19. Here the CDR3 reads CATSGGAGDNQPQHF. The DNA of the CDR3 is TGTGCCACCAGTGGGGGCGCGGGAGATAATCAGCCCCAGCATTTT.